The source of this T cell receptor beta chain is a study of OX40 agonist ivuxolimab in advanced cancers. For the wider study: The costimulatory receptor OX40 (CD134) was targeted by ivuxolimab, a fully human IgG2 agonistic monoclonal antibody. The paper describes the monotherapy dose-escalation part (N ≈ 50 patients) of the phase I trial of ivuxolimab. A male proportion of around 83% and a mean age of approximately 58 years, ranging from about 23 to 79, were recorded for the dose-escalation cohort. The purpose of peripheral TCRbeta sequencing was to test whether ivuxolimab changed TCR sequence diversity and led to clonal T-cell expansion. Intravenous ivuxolimab was administered to patients every 2 weeks at six dose levels: 0.01, 0.1, 0.3, 1.5, 3 and 10 mg/kg. Three dose-escalation patients achieved partial responses, one with hepatocellular carcinoma and two with cutaneous melanoma. Of the approximately 50 patients in dose escalation, some 20 had hepatocellular carcinoma, roughly 15 had melanoma, 9 had renal cell carcinoma and 9 had head and neck cancer. Patients were allowed to have had prior anti-PD-1, anti-PD-L1 or anti-CTLA-4 therapy, and less than 45% of the dose-escalation patients had previously received checkpoint inhibitors. Beyond this particular receptor, the publication reports: At doses of 0.1 to 3.0 mg/kg, clonal expansion of both CD4+ and CD8+ T cells in blood was seen between baseline and week 6. In partial responders in the 0.1-3.0 mg/kg groups, normalized peripheral clonal expansion was found to be among the lowest, especially among CD8+ T cells. Low levels of normalized T-cell clonal expansion were also shown by some nonresponding patients. The antigen specificity of the clonally expanded peripheral T cells was not determined. On average, CD8+ T cells showed more expanded clones than CD4+ T cells after ivuxolimab.

Trimmed from V: 5 bases; trimmed from J: 0 bases; junction bases lacking a gene match: 10. Based on the germline V gene, the CDR1 and CDR2 sequences are MDHEN and SYDVKM. Counted from cysteine to phenylalanine, this CDR3 has 17 amino acids. Only CDR3 DNA remains: 51 bases, in frame from the first base. The trial excluded patients who had a history of autoimmune disease or were on systemic immunosuppression. Peripheral blood for TCR sequencing was drawn from every dose cohort at baseline, at cycle 4 day 1 and at cycle 7 day 1. The samples were taken from a phase I, first-in-human, multicenter, open-label dose-escalation trial of ivuxolimab. The trial enrolled adults with locally advanced or metastatic head and neck squamous cell, hepatocellular, melanoma or renal cell carcinoma. Before TCR sequencing, CD4+ and CD8+ T cells were separately sorted from peripheral blood. For sequencing of the TCRbeta CDR3 region, genomic DNA was extracted from the sorted cells. The immunoSEQ Assay was used to sequence the TCRbeta CDR3 regions. TCRdb re-hosts the immuneACCESS table, in-frame sequences only. Its copies lack some clones; in the studies checked, an unresolved V gene accounts for under half of them, and the cause for the rest is not known. The sample has about 48,000 clones on record, about three quarters of them singletons. Clones ranked in the top ten supply approximately 7.3% of the sample.

Worth noting for this clone: Its antigen specificity is not known. No base qualities exist here, and no much larger clone lies one base off it.

Sequencing was performed on CD4+ or CD8+ T cells sorted from blood, taken in a trial of the OX40 agonist ivuxolimab. This receptor was obtained from an adult with an advanced solid tumor such as melanoma, head and neck, liver or kidney cancer. Here the chain combines TRBV28 and TRBJ2-1; 7 bases in the middle match TRBD2. For the CDR3, the sequence is CASSTARLADSYNEQFF. The DNA reads as follows: TGTGCCAGCAGTACTGCTCGGCTAGCGGACTCCTACAATGAGCAGTTCTTC.